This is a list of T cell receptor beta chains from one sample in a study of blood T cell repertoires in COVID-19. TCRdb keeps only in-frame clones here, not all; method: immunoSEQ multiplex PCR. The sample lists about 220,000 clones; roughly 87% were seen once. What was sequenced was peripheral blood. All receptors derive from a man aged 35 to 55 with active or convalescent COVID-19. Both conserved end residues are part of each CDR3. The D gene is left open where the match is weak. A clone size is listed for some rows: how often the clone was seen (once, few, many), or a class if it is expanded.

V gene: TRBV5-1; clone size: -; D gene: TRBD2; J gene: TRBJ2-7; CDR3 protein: CASSLGRASGASSYEQYF; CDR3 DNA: TGCGCCAGCAGCTTGGGCAGGGCTAGCGGGGCCTCATCCTACGAGCAGTACTTC
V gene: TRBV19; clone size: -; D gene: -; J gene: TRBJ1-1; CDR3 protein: CASSIPPSRAFF; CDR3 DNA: TGTGCCAGTAGTATCCCCCCTAGCAGAGCTTTCTTT
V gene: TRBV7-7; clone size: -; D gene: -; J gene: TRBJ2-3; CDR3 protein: CASSLSSTDTQYF; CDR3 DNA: TGTGCTAGCAGCTTATCTTCGACAGATACGCAGTATTTT
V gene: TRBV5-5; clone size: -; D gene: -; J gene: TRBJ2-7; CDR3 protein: CASSPGLSYEQYF; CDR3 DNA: TGTGCCAGCAGCCCGGGACTTTCCTACGAGCAGTACTTC
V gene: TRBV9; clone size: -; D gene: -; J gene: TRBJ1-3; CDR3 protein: CASSPRGQAGGTGNTIYF; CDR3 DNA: TGTGCCAGCAGCCCCCGAGGTCAGGCTGGGGGCACTGGAAACACCATATATTTT
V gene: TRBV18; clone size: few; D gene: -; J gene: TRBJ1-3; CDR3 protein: CASSSGLTGNTIYF; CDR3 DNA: TGTGCCAGCTCTTCAGGGCTAACTGGAAACACCATATATTTT
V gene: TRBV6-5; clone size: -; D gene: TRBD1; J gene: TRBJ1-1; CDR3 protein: CASSPRGQTSEAFF; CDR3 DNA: TGTGCCAGCAGCCCAAGGGGGCAGACCTCTGAAGCTTTCTTT
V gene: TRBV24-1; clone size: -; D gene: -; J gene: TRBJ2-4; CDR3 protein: CATSQGNIQYF; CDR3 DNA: TGTGCCACCAGTCAGGGAAACATTCAGTACTTC
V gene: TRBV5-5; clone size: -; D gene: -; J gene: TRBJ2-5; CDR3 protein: CASSLMTGGSQETQYF; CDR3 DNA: TGTGCCAGCAGCCTAATGACAGGCGGGAGTCAAGAGACCCAGTACTTC
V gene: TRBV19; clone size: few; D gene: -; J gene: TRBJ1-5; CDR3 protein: CASSIAPGQPQHF; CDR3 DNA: TGTGCCAGTAGTATCGCCCCAGGTCAGCCCCAGCATTTT
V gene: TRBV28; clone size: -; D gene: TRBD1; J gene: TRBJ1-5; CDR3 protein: CASSSGQGVSNQPQHF; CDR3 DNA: TGTGCCAGCAGTTCAGGACAGGGGGTAAGCAATCAGCCCCAGCATTTT
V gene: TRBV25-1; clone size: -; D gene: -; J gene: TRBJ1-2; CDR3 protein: CASSERAGDGYGYTF; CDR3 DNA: TGTGCCAGCAGTGAACGGGCAGGGGACGGCTATGGCTACACCTTC
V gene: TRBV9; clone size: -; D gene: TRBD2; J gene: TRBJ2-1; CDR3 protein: CASSVEAGGVAYNEQFF; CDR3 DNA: TGTGCCAGCAGCGTAGAAGCCGGGGGGGTCGCCTACAATGAGCAGTTCTTC
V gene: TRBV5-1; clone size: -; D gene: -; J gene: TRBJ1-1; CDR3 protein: CASSLVAGGPEAFF; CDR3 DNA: TGCGCCAGCAGCTTGGTTGCCGGGGGGCCTGAAGCTTTCTTT
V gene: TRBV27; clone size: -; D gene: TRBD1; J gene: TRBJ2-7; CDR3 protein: CASSFIVRRGRIHEQYF; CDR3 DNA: TGTGCCAGCAGTTTTATTGTTCGCAGGGGGCGAATCCACGAGCAGTACTTC
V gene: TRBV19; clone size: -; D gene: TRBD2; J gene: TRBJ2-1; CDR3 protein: CATRRGGSFPNEQFF; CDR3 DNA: TGTGCCACCCGACGTGGCGGGAGCTTCCCCAATGAGCAGTTCTTC
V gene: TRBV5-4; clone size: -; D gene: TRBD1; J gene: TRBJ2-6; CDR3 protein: CASSSRTGASGANVLTF; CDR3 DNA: TGTGCCAGCAGCTCTCGGACAGGGGCGTCTGGGGCCAACGTCCTGACTTTC
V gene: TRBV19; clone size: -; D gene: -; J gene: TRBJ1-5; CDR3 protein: CASSILNQPQHF; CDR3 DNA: TGTGCCAGTAGTATCCTTAATCAGCCCCAGCATTTT
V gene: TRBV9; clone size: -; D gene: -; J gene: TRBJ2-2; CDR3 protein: CASSYPPNTGELFF; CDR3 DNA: TGTGCCAGCAGCTATCCCCCGAACACCGGGGAGCTGTTTTTT
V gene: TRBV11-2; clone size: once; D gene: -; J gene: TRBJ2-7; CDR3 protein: CASSSIRGSVYEQYF; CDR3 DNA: TGTGCCAGCAGCTCAATCAGGGGATCGGTCTACGAGCAGTACTTC
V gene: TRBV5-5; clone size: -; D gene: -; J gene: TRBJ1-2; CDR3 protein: CASSLAGGQNYGYTF; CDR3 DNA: TGTGCCAGCAGCTTGGCCGGGGGGCAGAACTATGGCTACACCTTC
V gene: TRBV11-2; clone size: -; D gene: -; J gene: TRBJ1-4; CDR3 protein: CASSWRESNEKLFF; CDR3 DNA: TGTGCCAGCAGCTGGAGGGAGTCTAATGAAAAACTGTTTTTT
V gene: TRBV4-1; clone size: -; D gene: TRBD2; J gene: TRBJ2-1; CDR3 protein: CASSLDSSGYNEQFF; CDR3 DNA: TGCGCCAGCAGTTTGGATTCTAGCGGTTACAATGAGCAGTTCTTC
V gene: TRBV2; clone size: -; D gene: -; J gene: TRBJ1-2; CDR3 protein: CASRREDYGYTF; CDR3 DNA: TGTGCCAGCAGGCGAGAAGACTATGGCTACACCTTC
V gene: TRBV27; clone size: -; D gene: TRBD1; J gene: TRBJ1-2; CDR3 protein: CASSLSTGDGYTF; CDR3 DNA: TGTGCCAGCAGTTTATCGACAGGGGATGGCTACACCTTC
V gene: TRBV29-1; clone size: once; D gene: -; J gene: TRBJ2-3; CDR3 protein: CSVVRRGADTQYF; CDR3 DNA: TGCAGCGTTGTAAGGCGGGGCGCAGATACGCAGTATTTT
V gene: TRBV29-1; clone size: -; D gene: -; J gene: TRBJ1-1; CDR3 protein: CSVPPEVGNTEAFF; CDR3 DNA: TGCAGCGTCCCGCCTGAGGTGGGGAACACTGAAGCTTTCTTT
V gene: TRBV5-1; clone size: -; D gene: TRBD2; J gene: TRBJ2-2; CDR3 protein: CASRPGTSGGGELFF; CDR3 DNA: TGCGCCAGCAGGCCCGGGACTAGCGGGGGCGGGGAGCTGTTTTTT
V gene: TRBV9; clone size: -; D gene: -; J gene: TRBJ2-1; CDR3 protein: CASSVDWYNEQFF; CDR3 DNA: TGTGCCAGCAGCGTAGACTGGTACAATGAGCAGTTCTTC
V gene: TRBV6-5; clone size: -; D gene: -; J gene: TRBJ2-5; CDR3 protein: CASSPGGAGGETQYF; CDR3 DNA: TGTGCCAGCAGTCCTGGGGGGGCGGGTGGAGAGACCCAGTACTTC
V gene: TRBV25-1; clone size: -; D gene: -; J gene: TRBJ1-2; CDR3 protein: CASSLTGSDGYTF; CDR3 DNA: TGTGCCAGCAGTTTAACAGGGTCGGACGGCTACACCTTC
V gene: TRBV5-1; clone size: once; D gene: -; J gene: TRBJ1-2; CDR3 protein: CASSLGQGNGYTF; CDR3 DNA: TGCGCCAGCAGCTTGGGGCAGGGTAATGGCTACACCTTC
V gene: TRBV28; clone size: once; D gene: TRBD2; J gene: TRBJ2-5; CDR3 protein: CASSEGGLAGRETQYF; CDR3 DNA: TGTGCCAGCAGTGAGGGGGGACTAGCGGGAAGGGAGACCCAGTACTTC
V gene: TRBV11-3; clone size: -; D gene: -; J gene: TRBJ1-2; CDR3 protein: CASSLGAGGYTF; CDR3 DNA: TGTGCCAGCAGCTTAGGGGCCGGTGGCTACACCTTC
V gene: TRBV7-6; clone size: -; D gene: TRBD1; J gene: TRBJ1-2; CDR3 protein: CASSLGQNYGYTF; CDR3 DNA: TGTGCCAGCAGCTTGGGACAGAACTATGGCTACACCTTC
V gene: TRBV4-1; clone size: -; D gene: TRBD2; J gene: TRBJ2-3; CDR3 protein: CASRGGTDTQYF; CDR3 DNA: TGCGCCAGCCGGGGGGGGACGGATACGCAGTATTTT
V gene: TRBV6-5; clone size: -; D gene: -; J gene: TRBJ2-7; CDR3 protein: CASTGTGTWEQYF; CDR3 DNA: TGTGCCAGCACCGGGACGGGGACTTGGGAGCAGTACTTC
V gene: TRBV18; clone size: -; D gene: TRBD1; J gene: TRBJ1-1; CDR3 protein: CASSATGGNTEAFF; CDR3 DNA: TGTGCCAGCTCAGCGACAGGGGGGAACACTGAAGCTTTCTTT
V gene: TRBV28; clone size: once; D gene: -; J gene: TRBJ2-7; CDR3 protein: CASSLTQAYYEQYF; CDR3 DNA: TGTGCCAGCAGTTTAACACAGGCTTACTACGAGCAGTACTTC
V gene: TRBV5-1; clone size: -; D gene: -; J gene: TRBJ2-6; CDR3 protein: CASSTTASGANVLTF; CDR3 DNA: TGCGCCAGCAGCACGACAGCCTCTGGGGCCAACGTCCTGACTTTC
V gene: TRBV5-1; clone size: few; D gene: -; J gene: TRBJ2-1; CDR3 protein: CASSFAPQAEQFF; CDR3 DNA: TGCGCCAGCAGCTTTGCCCCACAGGCAGAGCAGTTCTTC
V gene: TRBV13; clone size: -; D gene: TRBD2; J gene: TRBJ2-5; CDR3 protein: CASSLLAEYQETQYF; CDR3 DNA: TGTGCCAGCAGCTTACTAGCGGAGTACCAAGAGACCCAGTACTTC
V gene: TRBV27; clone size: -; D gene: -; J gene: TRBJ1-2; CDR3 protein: CASSLMGGDYGYTF; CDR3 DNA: TGTGCCAGCAGTTTAATGGGGGGGGACTATGGCTACACCTTC
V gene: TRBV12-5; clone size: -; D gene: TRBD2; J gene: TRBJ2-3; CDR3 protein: CASGLGAGTSGVADTQYF; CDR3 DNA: TGTGCTAGTGGTTTGGGGGCCGGGACTAGCGGGGTAGCAGATACGCAGTATTTT
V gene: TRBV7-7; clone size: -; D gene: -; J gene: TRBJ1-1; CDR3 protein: CASSLGAGTEAFF; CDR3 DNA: TGTGCTAGCAGCTTGGGGGCGGGCACTGAAGCTTTCTTT
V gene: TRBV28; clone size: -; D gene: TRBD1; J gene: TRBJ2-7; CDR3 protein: CASSLTGTGVYEQYF; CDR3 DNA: TGTGCCAGCAGTTTGACCGGGACAGGGGTTTACGAGCAGTACTTC
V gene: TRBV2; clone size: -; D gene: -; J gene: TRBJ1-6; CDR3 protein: CASQDSYNSPLHF; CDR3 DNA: TGTGCCAGCCAGGACTCCTATAATTCACCCCTCCACTTT
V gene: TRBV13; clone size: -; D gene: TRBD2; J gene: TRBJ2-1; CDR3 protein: CASSLASGRAFENEQFF; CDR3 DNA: TGTGCCAGCAGCTTGGCTAGCGGGAGGGCCTTCGAGAATGAGCAGTTCTTC
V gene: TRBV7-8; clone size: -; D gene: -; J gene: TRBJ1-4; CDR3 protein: CASSLSRNDASKLFF; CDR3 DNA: TGTGCCAGCAGCTTAAGCAGGAACGACGCGTCCAAACTGTTTTTT
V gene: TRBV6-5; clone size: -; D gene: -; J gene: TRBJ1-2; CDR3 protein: CASRRDPLYGYTF; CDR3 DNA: TGTGCCAGCAGGCGGGACCCCTTATATGGCTACACCTTC
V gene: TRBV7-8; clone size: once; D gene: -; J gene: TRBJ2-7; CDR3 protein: CASSFTRGSYEQYF; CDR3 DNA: TGTGCCAGCAGCTTCACTAGAGGATCCTACGAGCAGTACTTC
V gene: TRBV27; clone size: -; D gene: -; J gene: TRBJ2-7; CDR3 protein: CASSLKPGVSPYEQYF; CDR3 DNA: TGTGCCAGCAGTTTAAAACCAGGGGTGTCCCCTTACGAGCAGTACTTC
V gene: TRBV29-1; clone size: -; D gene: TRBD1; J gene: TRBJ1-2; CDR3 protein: CSGVTGAGNYGYTF; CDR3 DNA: TGCAGCGGTGTTACAGGGGCCGGGAACTATGGCTACACCTTC
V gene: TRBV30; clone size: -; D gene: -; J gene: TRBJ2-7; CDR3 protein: CATGIYEQYF; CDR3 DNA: TGTGCCACGGGGATCTACGAGCAGTACTTC
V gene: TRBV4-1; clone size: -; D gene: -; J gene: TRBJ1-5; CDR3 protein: CASSQDEIQPQHF; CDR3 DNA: TGCGCCAGCAGCCAAGATGAGATCCAGCCCCAGCATTTT